The 30 T cell receptor beta chains below come from one sample, sequenced in a study of T cell changes during pregnancy in multiple sclerosis. TCRdb's table, derived via immunoSEQ multiplex PCR, lists solely in-frame clones and lacks some. The repertoire holds roughly 35,000 clones, with roughly 92% as singletons. Input material: PBMCs (not recorded whether the cells were cultured). These receptors were obtained from a female donor with multiple sclerosis, enrolled in a pregnancy study.

In this sample, this clone turned up once. This chain joins TRBV5-1 and TRBJ2-4; D could derive from TRBD1 or TRBD2 (5 bases each). The CDR3 runs to 15 residues. The V and J ends lost 4 bases and 4 bases respectively, with 15 bases between them. Germline values: CDR1 SGHRS, CDR2 YFSETQ. The CDR3 sequence: CASSLSGTEKNIQYF. In nucleotides, the CDR3 is TGCGCCAGCAGCCTATCCGGGACCGAAAAAAACATTCAGTACTTC.

The rearrangement uses TRBV29-1 and TRBJ2-1, with 9 bases aligning to TRBD2. The V gene's germline CDR1 is SQVTM and CDR2 ANQGSEA. After removal of 7 bases from V and 4 bases from J, the junction contained 14 bases not matched to a gene. CDR3 length: 16 amino acids. The CDR3 here is CSAPRGGGLAYNEQFF. CDR3 DNA sequence: TGCAGCGCGCCCCGGGGCGGGGGACTAGCTTACAATGAGCAGTTCTTC.

The rearrangement links TRBV7-2 to TRBJ1-5; D remains ambiguous. This CDR3 is built from 13 residues. Germline CDR1 is SGHTA and CDR2 is FQGNSA. Trimming shortened V by 1 base and J by 5 bases, and 6 bases separated the two germline ends. The CDR3 coding sequence is TGTGCCAGCAGCTTAGGTTCGGATCAGCCCCAGCATTTT. As protein: CASSLGSDQPQHF.

The chain couples TRBV30 to TRBJ1-4; D is undetermined. V was cut by 1 base and J by 8 bases, with 17 bases left in between. CDR1 is GTSNPN and CDR2 is SVGIG in the germline V gene (reference sequence). The CDR3 length is 15 residues. CDR3 loop: CAWSGGATGPEKLFF. CDR3 sequence (DNA): TGTGCCTGGAGTGGCGGAGCAACTGGCCCCGAAAAACTGTTTTTT.

CDR3 DNA sequence: TGTGCCAGTAGTATTGGGGGACAGGGTCGAGAAAAACTGTTTTTT. Translation gives CASSIGGQGREKLFF. The chain uses TRBV19 and TRBJ1-4, with 9 nucleotides matching TRBD1. With 3 bases clipped from V and 8 bases from J, the junction kept 7 bases outside the gene matches. The CDR3 totals 15 residues. Germline V gives CDR1 LNHDA, CDR2 SQIVND (reference sequence).

The chain has TRBV18 and TRBJ2-2; D possibly corresponds to TRBD1 (6 bases). The germline gives CDR1 KGHSH, CDR2 LQKENI. CDR3 size: 16 residues. V shed 3 bases and J shed 3 bases, with 14 bases lying between them. Here the CDR3 reads CASSPPGTTDTGELFF. The CDR3 DNA reads as TGTGCCAGCTCACCTCCGGGGACAACGGACACCGGGGAGCTGTTTTTT. Full variable domain (rest looked up from reference TRBV18 and TRBJ2-2): NAGVMQNPRHLVRRRGQEARLRCSPMKGHSHVYWYRQLPEEGLKFMVYLQKENIIDESGMPKERFSAEFPKEGPSILRIQQVVRGDSAAYFCASSPPGTTDTGELFFGEGSRLTVL.

This chain uses TRBV9 with TRBJ2-5; 7 bases fit TRBD1. This CDR3 is built from 15 residues. CDR1 and CDR2 (germline): SGDLS, YYNGEE. The V segment lost 3 bases and the J segment 1 base; nucleotides outside the gene matches: 6. CDR3 loop: CASSALQGSQETQYF. In DNA, the CDR3 is TGTGCCAGCAGCGCTTTACAGGGGTCCCAAGAGACCCAGTACTTC.

The chain carries TRBV6-1 and TRBJ1-4; D call uncertain. CDR1 is MNHNS and CDR2 is SASEGT in the germline V gene. This CDR3 is built from 15 residues. Trimming pared 1 base from V and 4 bases from J, leaving 10 bases between. CDR3: CASSEVFGYNEKLFF. The CDR3 bases are TGTGCCAGCAGTGAAGTATTTGGGTATAATGAAAAACTGTTTTTT.

The chain couples TRBV19 to TRBJ1-1, with a possible D match to TRBD1 (5 bases). The CDR3 extends over 16 amino acids. Germline lookup yields CDR1 LNHDA and CDR2 SQIVND (reference sequence). The V and J ends lost 4 bases and 4 bases respectively, with 19 bases between them. Here the CDR3 DNA reads TGTGCCAGTAGTACGGGGAGGACAAGGCCCGTCACTGAAGCTTTCTTT. Translated: CASSTGRTRPVTEAFF.

J is TRBJ2-1 and V is TRBV9; the D is unclear. The CDR3 has 14 residues. Trimming took off 0 bases at V and 5 bases at J, with 9 bases between the two ends. The germline V gene has CDR1 SGDLS and CDR2 YYNGEE. CDR3 residues: CASSVAPRNNEQFF. CDR3 bases: TGTGCCAGCAGCGTAGCTCCCAGAAACAATGAGCAGTTCTTC.

This clone was seen a few times. This chain links TRBV4-1 with TRBJ2-4, with no clear D. The CDR3 is 11 amino acids. Trimming removed 0 bases from V and 11 bases from J, with 5 bases in between. Germline CDR1 reads MGHRA; CDR2 reads YSYEKL. The CDR3 here is CASSQDLVQYF. CDR3 nucleotide sequence: TGCGCCAGCAGCCAAGACTTGGTTCAGTACTTC.

The rearrangement links TRBV27 to TRBJ2-7; 9 positions match TRBD1. The CDR3 is 16 amino acids. From germline, CDR1 is MNHEY and CDR2 SMNVEV (reference sequence). V was pared by 4 bases and J by 3 bases, with 10 bases of the junction left unmatched. CDR3 nucleotides: TGTGCCAGCAGTTCTCCCGGGACAGGGTCAGGCTACGAGCAGTACTTC. It yields the protein CASSSPGTGSGYEQYF.

The chain employs TRBV2 and TRBJ2-3, with D maybe TRBD2 (6 bases). V dropped 8 bases and J dropped 6 bases, with 12 bases sitting between them. This CDR3 comprises 12 residues. CDR1 is SNHLY and CDR2 is FYNNEI in the germline V gene. DNA of the CDR3: TGTGCCAGCGGCGGGGTGCGGGATACGCAGTATTTT. Encoded protein: CASGGVRDTQYF. Full variable domain (outside the CDR3, taken from reference TRBV2 and TRBJ2-3): EPEVTQTPSHQVTQMGQEVILRCVPISNHLYFYWYRQILGQKVEFLVSFYNNEISEKSEIFDDQFSVERPDGSNFTLKIRSTKLEDSAMYFCASGGVRDTQYFGPGTRLTVL.

The chain has TRBV7-2 and TRBJ2-3, with 8 bases lining up with TRBD1. The CDR3 is 17 residues long. The germline gives CDR1 SGHTA, CDR2 FQGNSA. Losses at the gene ends were 5 bases for V and 6 bases for J; bases not matched to a gene: 16. CDR3 sequence (DNA): TGTGCCAGCAGCCTCAAATGGGGCAGGGGGCAAACTGATACGCAGTATTTT. Amino acid sequence: CASSLKWGRGQTDTQYF.

The rearrangement uses TRBV28 and TRBJ2-7; TRBD1 is a possible D gene (5 bases). The CDR3 runs 13 residues. V was trimmed by 7 bases and J by 1 base, leaving 11 bases between them. Germline CDR1 reads MDHEN; CDR2 reads SYDVKM. CDR3 region: CASTRKGSYEQYF. The CDR3 nucleotides read TGTGCCAGCACACGCAAGGGGTCCTACGAGCAGTACTTC.

The CDR3 bases are TGTGCCAGCAGCTTATTTGGGACAGGGCGTCATGGCTACACCTTC. Translating gives CASSLFGTGRHGYTF. The V gene is TRBV11-1, the J gene TRBJ1-2; TRBD1 aligns across 9 bases. The CDR3 loop spans 15 amino acids. Trimming cost V 2 bases and J 6 bases; bases outside gene matches: 7. Germline V gene sequence: CDR1 SGHAT, CDR2 FQDESV (reference sequence).

V is TRBV29-1 and J is TRBJ2-1; 9 nucleotides line up with TRBD1. Losses at the gene ends were 4 bases for V and 4 bases for J; bases not matched to a gene: 5. In germline, CDR1 is SQVTM, CDR2 ANQGSEA. This CDR3 is built from 14 residues. The CDR3 DNA reads TGCAGCGTTGGGCGGACAGGGGTATACAATGAGCAGTTCTTC. Encoded protein: CSVGRTGVYNEQFF.

The genes are TRBV27 and TRBJ2-1; TRBD2 matches at 9 bases. The CDR3 has 13 amino acids. CDR1 and CDR2 from the germline V gene are MNHEY and SMNVEV (reference sequence). V lost 6 bases and J lost 4; bases outside the gene matches: 1. The CDR3 region has the DNA TGTGCCAGCAGGCTAGCGGGGTACAATGAGCAGTTCTTC. Translation gives CASRLAGYNEQFF.

The CDR3 loop reads CAISMDSPYEQYF. The CDR3, as DNA: TGTGCCATCAGTATGGACTCACCTTACGAGCAGTACTTC. This chain connects TRBV10-3 to TRBJ2-7; a weak D match, TRBD2 (5 bases). Trimming left V 5 bases short and J 4 bases short, with 12 bases between. Per the germline V gene, CDR1 is ENHRY and CDR2 is SYGVKD. This CDR3 is built from 13 residues.

This clone was detected once. This chain's CDR3 is CASRVEGGGYTF. CDR3 in DNA: TGTGCCAGCAGAGTGGAGGGTGGAGGCTACACCTTC. The chain recombines TRBV2 with TRBJ1-2; D remains ambiguous. There are 12 residues in the CDR3. Germline V gene lookup returns CDR1 SNHLY and CDR2 FYNNEI. V gave up 6 bases and J gave up 8 bases, with 13 bases separating them.

The chain employs TRBV21-1 and TRBJ1-1. TRBV21-1 is labeled a pseudogene. This CDR3 is 17 amino acids long. The DNA of the CDR3 is TGTGCCAGCAGCAAAGAATTGGTCACGGGGGGGAACACTGAAGCTTTCTTT. It specifies CASSKELVTGGNTEAFF.

The count of this clone is one. The V and J genes are TRBV5-6 and TRBJ2-1, with a weak D call TRBD1 (5 bases). V dropped 3 bases and J dropped 10 bases, with 14 bases sitting between them. The germline CDR1 and CDR2 sequences are SGHDT and YYEEEE. There are 13 residues in the CDR3. The CDR3 coding sequence is TGTGCCAGCAGCTCAACCCTCCAGGGAGAGCAGTTCTTC. This sequence encodes CASSSTLQGEQFF.

The chain combines TRBV27 with TRBJ2-5; a weak D match, TRBD2 (6 bases). V gave up 5 bases and J gave up 4 bases, with 14 bases separating them. Germline CDR1 and CDR2: MNHEY and SMNVEV (reference sequence). The CDR3 is 14 amino acids. The DNA of the CDR3 is TGTGCCAGCAGTCCACATGGGACTGCAGAGACCCAGTACTTC. Its translation: CASSPHGTAETQYF.

In this sample, this clone turned up once. The chain recombines TRBV28 with TRBJ2-1, with D tentatively TRBD1 or TRBD2 (5 bases each). The CDR3 has 14 amino acids. The germline CDR1 and CDR2 sequences are MDHEN and SYDVKM. The germline V and J ends were trimmed by 10 bases and 5 bases, with 18 bases remaining between them. In DNA, the CDR3 is TGTGCCACCCTAACCCCGGGACGAGACAATGAGCAGTTCTTC. It specifies CATLTPGRDNEQFF.

V gene TRBV4-2 combines with J gene TRBJ2-1; 7 bases line up with TRBD2. The junction had 6 bases not matched to a gene; V was cut back by 0 bases and J by 4 bases. The CDR3 has 16 residues. Germline V gene data show CDR1 as LGHNA and CDR2 as YNFKEQ. CDR3 loop: CASSQEGGSGYNEQFF. CDR3 coding DNA: TGTGCCAGCAGCCAAGAGGGCGGGAGCGGGTACAATGAGCAGTTCTTC.

The V and J genes are TRBV4-1 and TRBJ2-5; D unclear. V lost 1 base to trimming and J lost 4 bases, with 7 bases between them. The germline V gene has CDR1 MGHRA and CDR2 YSYEKL. There are 13 residues in the CDR3. The CDR3 here is CASSQGLGETQYF. DNA for the CDR3: TGCGCCAGCAGCCAAGGTTTGGGAGAGACCCAGTACTTC.

The chain recombines TRBV5-1 with TRBJ1-1; D gene ambiguous. Germline V gene data show CDR1 as SGHRS and CDR2 as YFSETQ. The CDR3 has 16 residues. V lost 3 bases and J 0 bases, leaving 15 bases between the germline ends. The CDR3 coding sequence is TGCGCCAGCAGCTCAAACCCCCGGGGAGTGAACACTGAAGCTTTCTTT. It is translated as CASSSNPRGVNTEAFF.

The rearrangement uses TRBV28 and TRBJ1-2, with no clear D. The CDR3 extends over 13 amino acids. The germline V gene has CDR1 MDHEN and CDR2 SYDVKM. V lost 3 bases and J lost 4, with 9 bases in between. CDR3 sequence: CASSFIDIYGYTF. The CDR3 DNA reads TGTGCCAGCAGTTTTATCGATATCTATGGCTACACCTTC.

The table lists this clone with a few counts. The chain couples TRBV6-4 to TRBJ1-2; a weak D match, TRBD1 (6 bases). The V end was cut by 2 bases, the J end by 4 bases, with 11 bases between. The germline V gene has CDR1 MRHNA and CDR2 SNTAGT. This CDR3 has 14 amino acids. CDR3 sequence: CASSDGMDSYGYTF. The DNA for the CDR3 is TGTGCCAGCAGTGACGGCATGGACAGCTATGGCTACACCTTC.

The chain employs TRBV29-1 and TRBJ2-5; D perhaps matches TRBD1 (5 bases). The V and J ends lost 6 bases and 4 bases respectively, with 12 bases between them. The CDR3 is 12 residues long. Germline CDR1 SQVTM, CDR2 ANQGSEA. CDR3 sequence reads: CSVDKYSETQYF. The CDR3 coding sequence is TGCAGCGTGGACAAGTACTCAGAGACCCAGTACTTC.